The 26 T cell receptor beta chains below were found in one sample sequenced in a study of cytomegalovirus exposure and HLA in healthy donors. The repertoire was sequenced with immunoSEQ multiplex PCR; TCRdb's copy has only in-frame clones and lacks some. The sample lists about 140,000 clones, roughly 87% occurring once. The sequenced material came from PBMCs. These receptor sequences come from a man younger than 35 in good health and CMV-seropositive.

This sequence joins TRBV6-6 and TRBJ1-3, with D unclear. Germline CDR1 reads MNHNY; CDR2 reads SVGAGI (reference sequence). This CDR3 has 15 residues. V was trimmed by 8 bases and J by 2 bases, leaving 16 bases between them. The CDR3 spells CASAGEGRTGNTIYF. CDR3 DNA sequence: TGTGCCAGCGCCGGGGAAGGCCGTACTGGAAACACCATATATTTT.

The chain joins TRBV27 to TRBJ2-1, with a possible D match to TRBD1 (6 bases). Germline V gene lookup returns CDR1 MNHEY and CDR2 SMNVEV (reference sequence). The CDR3 length is 13 residues. The germline V and J ends were trimmed by 7 bases and 11 bases, with 18 bases remaining between them. CDR3 nucleotide sequence: TGTGCCAGCATGATGGGACGGACAGCTCAGCAGTTCTTC. It translates to CASMMGRTAQQFF.

The V call is TRBV7-9, the J call TRBJ2-7; TRBD1 agrees at 10 bases. This CDR3 has 15 residues. Germline V gene sequence: CDR1 SEHNR, CDR2 FQNEAQ (reference sequence). Germline trimming cut 5 bases from V and 7 bases from J; bases unmatched to any gene: 11. CDR3: CASSPPGTGAGEQYF. The CDR3 DNA follows: TGTGCCAGCAGCCCTCCCGGGACAGGGGCGGGGGAGCAGTACTTC.

The V call is TRBV19, the J call TRBJ2-1; D remains ambiguous. With 5 bases removed from V and 1 base from J, the gap between germline ends came to 12 bases. The CDR3 runs 15 residues. Germline V gives CDR1 LNHDA, CDR2 SQIVND (reference sequence). CDR3 nucleotides: TGTGCCAGTAGTTCGTCAGCGAGGTCCTACAATGAGCAGTTCTTC. It yields the protein CASSSSARSYNEQFF.

This clone was counted a few times. The chain joins TRBV6-5 to TRBJ1-2; tentative D call: TRBD1 (5 bases). Germline CDR1 MNHEY, CDR2 SVGAGI. The CDR3 totals 16 residues. V lost 0 bases to trimming and J lost 0 bases, with 11 bases between them. Written as DNA, the CDR3 is TGTGCCAGCAGTTACTCAAACAGGATGACTAACTATGGCTACACCTTC. Protein product: CASSYSNRMTNYGYTF.

The chain carries TRBV29-1 and TRBJ1-5; 7 bases are shared with TRBD1. J gave up 4 bases and V 4 bases, and 7 bases lay outside the gene matches. From germline, CDR1 is SQVTM and CDR2 ANQGSEA. This CDR3 has 14 amino acids. This CDR3 is CSVAGGPTNQPQHF. CDR3 DNA: TGCAGCGTTGCAGGGGGGCCTACTAATCAGCCCCAGCATTTT.

The rearrangement joins TRBV6-5 to TRBJ1-1, with D tentatively TRBD1 (5 bases). The V gene's germline CDR1 is MNHEY and CDR2 SVGAGI. The length of the CDR3 is 15 residues. With 2 bases removed from V and 0 bases from J, the gap between germline ends came to 10 bases. The CDR3 sequence is CASSYPAGMNTEAFF. In DNA, the CDR3 is TGTGCCAGCAGTTACCCGGCAGGGATGAACACTGAAGCTTTCTTT.

The rearrangement links TRBV30 to TRBJ1-1; D ambiguous. Trimming cost V 0 bases and J 7 bases, with 9 bases left between them. The CDR3 totals 12 residues. CDR1 is GTSNPN, CDR2 SVGIG, per germline (reference sequence). This CDR3 reads CAWSVRGYEAFF. In nucleotides, the CDR3 is TGTGCCTGGAGTGTAAGAGGATATGAAGCTTTCTTT.

J is TRBJ1-1 and V is TRBV27; possible D gene TRBD1, 5 bases. This CDR3 is built from 11 residues. With 5 bases removed from V and 6 bases from J, the gap between germline ends came to 7 bases. Per germline, CDR1 MNHEY and CDR2 SMNVEV (reference sequence). CDR3 sequence (DNA): TGTGCCAGCAGTCAGGGTGCTGAAGCTTTCTTT. Translated, it gives CASSQGAEAFF.

This clone has just a few counts. The chain recombines TRBV7-9 with TRBJ1-2, with D possibly TRBD1 on 5 matching bases. Germline values: CDR1 SEHNR, CDR2 FQNEAQ (reference sequence). Between the trimmed V and J ends, which lost 3 bases and 6 bases, there was a span of 8 bases. CDR3 length equals 12 residues. The CDR3 reads CASSFTGDGYTF. In nucleotides, the CDR3 is TGTGCCAGCAGCTTTACGGGGGATGGCTACACCTTC.

This chain joins TRBV4-1 and TRBJ2-7, with D unclear. Germline V gene lookup returns CDR1 MGHRA and CDR2 YSYEKL. The V gene lost 5 bases and the J gene lost 6 bases, with 17 bases spanning the gap. This CDR3 contains 14 residues. The DNA of the CDR3 is TGCGCCAGCAGCATAAGCACTCCCCCTGGCGAGCAGTACTTC. As protein: CASSISTPPGEQYF.

The rearrangement joins TRBV7-8 to TRBJ1-1; D gene unclear. Germline-derived CDR1 and CDR2 are SGHVS and FQNEAQ. Trimming left V 3 bases short and J 6 bases short, with 11 bases between. This CDR3 is 13 amino acids long. The CDR3 sequence is CASSFDGISEAFF. The CDR3 DNA sequence: TGTGCCAGCAGCTTCGACGGGATCTCTGAAGCTTTCTTT.

The table lists this clone with a count of one. The CDR3 DNA reads as TGTGCCAGCAGTAGGGGACAGGAAAGCGATGGCTACACCTTC. Amino acid sequence: CASSRGQESDGYTF. J is TRBJ1-2 and V is TRBV6-1; TRBD1 aligns across 8 bases. Germline CDR1 and CDR2: MNHNS and SASEGT. This CDR3 has 14 amino acids. The V and J ends lost 5 bases and 6 bases, in that order; junction bases with no gene match: 8.

The J gene is TRBJ2-3, the V gene TRBV4-1; the D gene is possibly TRBD1 (5 bases). Trimming removed 0 bases from V and 6 bases from J, with 19 bases in between. CDR1 and CDR2 (germline): MGHRA, YSYEKL. This CDR3 comprises 17 residues. CDR3 in DNA: TGCGCCAGCAGCCAAGATTTTGGGGCCTCGGGTGGCGATACGCAGTATTTT. Protein sequence: CASSQDFGASGGDTQYF.

The V call is TRBV5-4, the J call TRBJ2-3; 11 bases are shared with TRBD2. In germline, CDR1 is SGHNT, CDR2 YYREEE (reference sequence). The CDR3 extends over 15 amino acids. J lost 3 bases, V lost 1 base, and 1 base had no gene match. CDR3 amino acids: CASSLRLAGTDTQYF. The CDR3 DNA is TGTGCCAGCAGCTTGCGACTAGCGGGGACAGATACGCAGTATTTT.

This chain uses TRBV9 with TRBJ1-6; D gene uncertain. Trimming cost V 5 bases and J 7 bases, with 13 bases left between them. This CDR3 comprises 14 residues. Germline V gene lookup returns CDR1 SGDLS and CDR2 YYNGEE. The CDR3: CASRDGPGNSPLHF. As DNA, the CDR3 is TGTGCCAGCAGGGATGGACCGGGGAATTCACCCCTCCACTTT.

This clone was recorded a few times. V is TRBV7-6 and J is TRBJ1-3, with 7 bases that match TRBD1. In germline, CDR1 is SGHVS, CDR2 FNYEAQ. There are 17 residues in the CDR3. With V trimmed by 3 bases and J by 0 bases, 8 bases remained unmatched. The chain's CDR3 is CASSLAQQGSSGNTIYF. The CDR3 bases are TGTGCCAGCAGCTTGGCCCAACAGGGGAGCTCTGGAAACACCATATATTTT.

The CDR3 spells CASSLQAGEQFF. DNA of the CDR3: TGCGCCAGCAGCCTCCAGGCTGGGGAGCAGTTCTTC. The J gene is TRBJ2-1, the V gene TRBV5-1; no clear D. V was trimmed by 4 bases and J by 10 bases, leaving 12 bases between them. Germline loops: CDR1 SGHRS, CDR2 YFSETQ. This CDR3 has 12 residues.

This rearrangement joins TRBV7-2 to TRBJ1-5; D gene ambiguous. The V and J ends lost 1 base and 9 bases respectively, with 16 bases between them. Germline V gene data show CDR1 as SGHTA and CDR2 as FQGNSA. This CDR3 is 15 amino acids long. CDR3 protein: CASSLGETARGPQHF. CDR3 nucleotide sequence: TGTGCCAGCAGCTTAGGCGAAACTGCCCGGGGGCCCCAGCATTTT. The complete variable domain, with remaining parts taken from reference TRBV7-2 and TRBJ1-5, reads GAGVSQSPSNKVTEKGKDVELRCDPISGHTALYWYRQSLGQGLEFLIYFQGNSAPDKSGLPSDRFSAERTGGSVSTLTIQRTQQEDSAVYLCASSLGETARGPQHFGDGTRLSIL.

The chain uses TRBV6-1 and TRBJ2-2, with a possible D match to TRBD1 (6 bases). Germline V gene sequence: CDR1 MNHNS, CDR2 SASEGT. CDR3 size: 15 residues. Trimming took 2 bases from V and 4 from J, leaving 11 bases between them. The CDR3 reads CASSEPRGRTGELFF. CDR3 coding DNA: TGTGCCAGCAGTGAACCCAGGGGACGCACCGGGGAGCTGTTTTTT.

This chain uses TRBV11-2 with TRBJ2-1; 8 positions match TRBD1. V was pared by 0 bases and J by 10 bases, with 8 bases of the junction left unmatched. This CDR3 is 15 amino acids long. Germline V gene lookup returns CDR1 SGHAT and CDR2 FQNNGV. The CDR3 here is CASSLDLGQAGEQFF. The CDR3 nucleotides are TGTGCCAGCAGCTTAGATCTGGGACAGGCGGGGGAGCAGTTCTTC.

This clone was seen a handful of times. The V and J genes are TRBV30 and TRBJ1-6; the D gene is possibly TRBD1 (5 bases). CDR3 size: 14 residues. The germline V gene encodes CDR1 GTSNPN and CDR2 SVGIG (reference sequence). The V and J ends lost 0 bases and 8 bases respectively, with 11 bases between them. This chain's CDR3 is CAWSVAGQDSPLHF. CDR3 nucleotides: TGTGCCTGGAGTGTAGCAGGGCAAGATTCACCCCTCCACTTT.

The CDR3 bases are TGTGCCAGCAGTGCTAGCGGGGGGGCCACAGATACGCAGTATTTT. Translation: CASSASGGATDTQYF. The rearrangement links TRBV6-4 to TRBJ2-3; 12 bases match TRBD2. This CDR3 spans 15 amino acids. The germline V gene encodes CDR1 MRHNA and CDR2 SNTAGT. Trimming took 4 bases from V and 2 from J; bases not matched to a gene: 1.

The chain employs TRBV30 and TRBJ1-1, with D possibly matching TRBD1 (5 bases). Germline CDR1 reads GTSNPN; CDR2 reads SVGIG (reference sequence). This CDR3 spans 12 amino acids. Trimming left V 1 base short and J 4 bases short, with 7 bases between. The CDR3: CAWSGTGTEAFF. The CDR3 DNA is TGTGCCTGGAGTGGTACAGGCACTGAAGCTTTCTTT.

This chain joins TRBV11-2 and TRBJ2-5; D not certain. This CDR3 comprises 11 residues. Germline V gene sequence: CDR1 SGHAT, CDR2 FQNNGV. V was pared by 5 bases and J by 2 bases, with 3 bases between. The CDR3 loop is CASSRQETQYF. In nucleotides, the CDR3 is TGTGCCAGCAGCCGGCAAGAGACCCAGTACTTC.

A few counts support this clone. The chain recombines TRBV6-5 with TRBJ2-7; D is unresolved. The germline gives CDR1 MNHEY, CDR2 SVGAGI. V dropped 0 bases and J dropped 5 bases, with 8 bases sitting between them. The CDR3 is made up of 13 amino acids. The CDR3, as DNA: TGTGCCAGCAGTTACTCATTTACAAACGAGCAGTACTTC. It translates to CASSYSFTNEQYF.